Below are 24 T cell receptor beta chains sequenced from a single sample in a study of cytomegalovirus exposure and HLA in healthy donors. The PCR used 60 Vbeta and 13 Jbeta primers. Generated by immunoSEQ multiplex PCR, the TCRdb table keeps only in-frame clones and is missing some. In the table there are around 100,000 clones, 84% of which are singletons. The specimen was PBMCs. These TCRs come from a young woman in good health and CMV-seropositive.

This chain joins TRBV28 and TRBJ1-1; D is undetermined. Trimming shortened V by 1 base and J by 5 bases, and 5 bases separated the two germline ends. Germline CDR1 and CDR2: MDHEN and SYDVKM. CDR3 length: 12 amino acids. CDR3 nucleotide sequence: TGTGCCAGCAGTTTATTACGGACTGAAGCTTTCTTT. This sequence encodes CASSLLRTEAFF.

J is TRBJ2-7 and V is TRBV5-4, with a weak D call TRBD1 (6 bases). From germline, CDR1 is SGHNT and CDR2 YYREEE (reference sequence). This CDR3 comprises 14 residues. V was clipped by 0 bases and J by 3 bases, with 10 bases between them. The CDR3 sequence: CASSLEDRHYEQYF. CDR3 nucleotides: TGTGCCAGCAGCTTGGAAGACAGGCACTACGAGCAGTACTTC.

This clone was seen once. The same CDR3 can be traced to other DNA sequences in this sample. The V gene is TRBV5-1, the J gene TRBJ1-2, with TRBD1 identical over 7 bases. This CDR3 has 13 residues. J gave up 4 bases and V 2 bases, and 2 bases lay outside the gene matches. Germline V gene sequence: CDR1 SGHRS, CDR2 YFSETQ. In nucleotides, the CDR3 is TGCGCCAGCAGCTTAACAGGGGCCTATGGCTACACCTTC. The encoded protein is CASSLTGAYGYTF.

The J gene is TRBJ2-7, the V gene TRBV10-3, with D perhaps TRBD1 (6 bases). V lost 8 bases to trimming and J lost 4 bases, with 12 bases between them. The CDR3 extends over 12 amino acids. The germline V gene encodes CDR1 ENHRY and CDR2 SYGVKD. CDR3 loop: CAIGGTGYEQYF. The DNA for the CDR3 is TGTGCCATCGGGGGAACAGGGTACGAGCAGTACTTC.

CDR3 loop: CASSNLDRLGETQYF. The CDR3 coding sequence is TGTGCCAGTAGTAACCTAGACAGGTTGGGAGAGACCCAGTACTTC. J is TRBJ2-5 and V is TRBV19; maybe TRBD1 (6 bases). CDR3 length: 15 residues. Trimming cost V 4 bases and J 4 bases, with 16 bases left between them. Germline V lookup: CDR1 LNHDA, CDR2 SQIVND (reference sequence).

The gene calls are TRBV2 and TRBJ2-3, with TRBD2 matching over 12 bases. The CDR3 is 18 residues long. CDR1 is SNHLY and CDR2 is FYNNEI in the germline V gene. J was trimmed by 2 bases and V by 8 bases; bases with no gene match: 14. The CDR3 protein is CASSPRALAGGITDTQYF. The CDR3 nucleotides read TGTGCCAGCTCCCCCCGGGCACTAGCGGGAGGAATCACAGATACGCAGTATTTT.

As DNA, the CDR3 is TGTGCCAGCAGCTTGGATTTTGGCTCCTCCTACGAGCAGTACTTC. Translated, it gives CASSLDFGSSYEQYF. The chain uses TRBV5-6 and TRBJ2-7; D gene uncertain. Germline V gene lookup returns CDR1 SGHDT and CDR2 YYEEEE. The CDR3 has 15 amino acids. Trimming removed 0 bases from V and 0 bases from J, with 10 bases in between. Combining the CDR3 with reference TRBV5-6 and TRBJ2-7 gives the whole variable domain DAGVTQSPTHLIKTRGQQVTLRCSPKSGHDTVSWYQQALGQGPQFIFQYYEEEERQRGNFPDRFSGHQFPNYSSELNVNALLLGDSALYLCASSLDFGSSYEQYFGPGTRLTVT.

The rearrangement joins TRBV6-5 to TRBJ2-5; D gene ambiguous. Trimming took 5 bases from V and 3 from J, leaving 7 bases between them. The germline V gene has CDR1 MNHEY and CDR2 SVGAGI. The length of the CDR3 is 12 residues. The CDR3 protein is CASSRSKETQYF. Here the CDR3 DNA reads TGTGCCAGCAGTCGATCTAAAGAGACCCAGTACTTC.

The chain links TRBV7-9 to TRBJ2-5; a weak D match, TRBD1 (6 bases). CDR3 length: 14 residues. Germline V gene sequence: CDR1 SEHNR, CDR2 FQNEAQ (reference sequence). Trimming cost V 1 base and J 2 bases, with 8 bases left between them. In DNA form, the CDR3 reads TGTGCCAGCAGCTTAGACAGGGAACAAGAGACCCAGTACTTC. This encodes CASSLDREQETQYF.

The chain has TRBV28 and TRBJ2-7, with a weak D call TRBD2 (6 bases). Germline assignment: CDR1 MDHEN and CDR2 SYDVKM. Between the trimmed V and J ends, which lost 7 bases and 4 bases, there was a span of 14 bases. The CDR3 covers 13 residues. CDR3 DNA sequence: TGTGCCAGCACCACCGGCGGGACTTACGAGCAGTACTTC. It encodes CASTTGGTYEQYF.

This chain connects TRBV19 to TRBJ1-2, with unresolved D. V dropped 7 bases and J dropped 2 bases, with 11 bases sitting between them. The CDR3 spans 13 residues. Looked up from germline, CDR1 is LNHDA and CDR2 is SQIVND (reference sequence). Here the CDR3 reads CASTPTVNYGYTF. The CDR3 DNA is TGTGCCAGTACCCCCACTGTAAACTATGGCTACACCTTC.

The J gene is TRBJ2-7, the V gene TRBV5-1; D is perhaps TRBD2 (6 bases). The CDR3 covers 15 residues. Germline CDR1 reads SGHRS; CDR2 reads YFSETQ. V was shortened by 0 bases and J by 5 bases, with 15 bases between the two germline ends. The CDR3: CASSLATAGTNEQYF. The CDR3 bases are TGCGCCAGCAGCTTGGCAACAGCGGGTACGAACGAGCAGTACTTC. Full variable domain (rest looked up from reference TRBV5-1 and TRBJ2-7): KAGVTQTPRYLIKTRGQQVTLSCSPISGHRSVSWYQQTPGQGLQFLFEYFSETQRNKGNFPGRFSGRQFSNSRSEMNVSTLELGDSALYLCASSLATAGTNEQYFGPGTRLTVT.

This clone showed up just once. CDR3 coding DNA: TGTGCCAGCAGTTTGACAGGGTACTATGGCTACACCTTC. Its translation: CASSLTGYYGYTF. The rearrangement uses TRBV2 and TRBJ1-2; 7 bases map to TRBD1. Germline loops: CDR1 SNHLY, CDR2 FYNNEI. V gave up 5 bases and J gave up 3 bases; unmatched junction bases: 3. The CDR3 totals 13 residues.

The CDR3 coding sequence is TGTGCCAGCAGCTTACCGCCGGTCACTGAAGCTTTCTTT. Protein: CASSLPPVTEAFF. The rearrangement joins TRBV7-9 to TRBJ1-1; D is unclear. Germline V lookup: CDR1 SEHNR, CDR2 FQNEAQ (reference sequence). The V end lost 2 bases, the J end lost 4 bases, and 8 bases lay between the germline ends. The CDR3 runs 13 residues.

The CDR3 loop is CASTPTGQGEQYF. CDR3 bases: TGCGCCAGCACACCGACAGGGCAGGGCGAGCAGTACTTC. J is TRBJ2-7 and V is TRBV4-1; 7 nucleotides agree with TRBD1. J lost 6 bases, V lost 7 bases, and 9 bases had no gene match. The CDR3 covers 13 residues. Germline assignment: CDR1 MGHRA and CDR2 YSYEKL.

The rearrangement links TRBV14 to TRBJ2-5; TRBD2 matches 10 bases. Germline V gives CDR1 SGHDN, CDR2 FVKESK. The CDR3 has 18 residues. The V segment lost 2 bases and the J segment 4 bases; nucleotides outside the gene matches: 13. CDR3 protein: CASSQNLGASGSLETQYF. CDR3 nucleotides: TGTGCCAGCAGCCAAAACCTCGGGGCTAGCGGGAGTTTAGAGACCCAGTACTTC.

The chain carries TRBV6-5 and TRBJ2-5, with a weak D call TRBD1 (6 bases). This CDR3 comprises 15 residues. Looked up from germline, CDR1 is MNHEY and CDR2 is SVGAGI. V dropped 6 bases and J dropped 4 bases, with 18 bases sitting between them. This chain's CDR3 is CASSASRGRRETQYF. CDR3 bases: TGTGCCAGCAGCGCCAGCAGGGGCCGGAGAGAGACCCAGTACTTC.

This rearrangement joins TRBV25-1 to TRBJ1-2; 10 bases are shared with TRBD1. CDR3 length: 15 amino acids. V shed 2 bases and J 7 bases; nucleotides not matched to a gene: 7. Germline lookup yields CDR1 MGHDK and CDR2 SYGVNS. CDR3 in amino acids: CASSEITGTGVGYTF. CDR3 nucleotide sequence: TGTGCCAGCAGTGAAATAACCGGGACAGGGGTTGGCTACACCTTC.

In nucleotides, the CDR3 is TGCGCCAGCAGCGGGGGTCGGGACAGGGAGCCCTACGAGCAGTACTTC. Translation: CASSGGRDREPYEQYF. The chain is built from TRBV5-1 and TRBJ2-7; TRBD1 aligns across 9 bases. This CDR3 has 16 amino acids. V shed 4 bases, J shed 2 bases, and the junction held 10 bases outside the gene matches. Germline V gene lookup returns CDR1 SGHRS and CDR2 YFSETQ.

The chain links TRBV6-6 to TRBJ2-1; 8 nucleotides agree with TRBD2. The ends lost 7 bases at V and 3 bases at J; junction bases unmatched: 11. Germline V gene lookup returns CDR1 MNHNY and CDR2 SVGAGI (reference sequence). The CDR3 contains 16 residues. The CDR3 loop is CASKGSGNERYNEQFF. In DNA, the CDR3 is TGTGCCAGCAAGGGTAGCGGGAACGAACGCTACAATGAGCAGTTCTTC.

This chain links TRBV7-9 with TRBJ1-1; no firm D call. The V and J ends lost 7 bases and 7 bases respectively, with 10 bases between them. Germline V gene lookup returns CDR1 SEHNR and CDR2 FQNEAQ (reference sequence). The CDR3 is 11 amino acids. CDR3 amino acids: CASTRGSEAFF. CDR3 coding DNA: TGTGCCAGCACCCGAGGTAGTGAAGCTTTCTTT.

The rearrangement uses TRBV6-5 and TRBJ2-7, with D hard to call. Germline V gene lookup returns CDR1 MNHEY and CDR2 SVGAGI. V was pared by 3 bases and J by 2 bases, with 11 bases between. This CDR3 is built from 14 residues. Written as DNA, the CDR3 is TGTGCCAGCAGTTATGGAAGTCAGGCCTACGAGCAGTACTTC. This codes for CASSYGSQAYEQYF.

This clone was recorded once. The chain combines TRBV2 with TRBJ1-4; TRBD1 agrees at 7 bases. The CDR3 loop spans 13 amino acids. Germline values: CDR1 SNHLY, CDR2 FYNNEI. V lost 6 bases, J lost 7 bases, and 5 bases stayed unmatched. The CDR3 DNA follows: TGTGCCAGCAGACGGCAGGGGGTTGAAAAACTGTTTTTT. Its protein is CASRRQGVEKLFF. The full variable domain, rest sourced from reference TRBV2 and TRBJ1-4, is EPEVTQTPSHQVTQMGQEVILRCVPISNHLYFYWYRQILGQKVEFLVSFYNNEISEKSEIFDDQFSVERPDGSNFTLKIRSTKLEDSAMYFCASRRQGVEKLFFGSGTQLSVL.

V and J are TRBV30 and TRBJ2-1; 9 bases align to TRBD2. CDR3 length: 15 residues. V dropped 0 bases and J dropped 5; count of bases not matched to a gene: 5. The germline CDR1 and CDR2 sequences are GTSNPN and SVGIG (reference sequence). This chain's CDR3 is CAWSVILAGNNEQFF. CDR3 nucleotide sequence: TGTGCCTGGAGTGTAATCCTAGCGGGAAACAATGAGCAGTTCTTC.